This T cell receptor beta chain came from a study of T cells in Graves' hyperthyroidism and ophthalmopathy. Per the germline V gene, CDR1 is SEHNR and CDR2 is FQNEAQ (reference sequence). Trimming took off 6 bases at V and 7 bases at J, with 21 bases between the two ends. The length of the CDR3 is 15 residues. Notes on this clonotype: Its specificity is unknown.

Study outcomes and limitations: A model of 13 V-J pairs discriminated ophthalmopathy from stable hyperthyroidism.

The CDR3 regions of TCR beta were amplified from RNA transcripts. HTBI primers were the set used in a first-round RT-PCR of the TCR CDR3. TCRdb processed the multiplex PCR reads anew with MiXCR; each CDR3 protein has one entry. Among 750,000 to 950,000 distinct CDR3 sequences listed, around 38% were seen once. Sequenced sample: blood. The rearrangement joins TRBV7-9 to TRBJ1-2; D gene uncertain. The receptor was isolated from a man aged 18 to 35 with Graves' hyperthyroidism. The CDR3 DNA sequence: TGTGCCAGCAGTCTAAACACCGGGGAGGGAGGTGGCTACACCTTC. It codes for CASSLNTGEGGGYTF.